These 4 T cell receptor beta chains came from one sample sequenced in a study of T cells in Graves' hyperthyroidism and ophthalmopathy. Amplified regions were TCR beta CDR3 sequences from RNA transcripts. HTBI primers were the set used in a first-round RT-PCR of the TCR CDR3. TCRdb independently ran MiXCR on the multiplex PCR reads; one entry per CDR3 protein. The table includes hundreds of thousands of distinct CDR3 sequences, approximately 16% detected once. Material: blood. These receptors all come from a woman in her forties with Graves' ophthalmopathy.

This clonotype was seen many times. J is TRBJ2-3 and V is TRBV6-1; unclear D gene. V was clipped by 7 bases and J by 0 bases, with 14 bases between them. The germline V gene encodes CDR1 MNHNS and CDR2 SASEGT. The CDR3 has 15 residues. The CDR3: CASTPSLGSTDTQYF. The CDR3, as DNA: TGTGCCAGCACGCCAAGCTTGGGAAGCACAGATACGCAGTATTTT.

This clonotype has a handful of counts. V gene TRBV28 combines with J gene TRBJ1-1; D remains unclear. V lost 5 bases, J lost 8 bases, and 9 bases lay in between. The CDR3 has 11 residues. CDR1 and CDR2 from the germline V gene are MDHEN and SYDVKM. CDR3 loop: CASSPKLEAFF. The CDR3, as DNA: TGTGCCAGCAGTCCAAAACTGGAAGCTTTCTTT.

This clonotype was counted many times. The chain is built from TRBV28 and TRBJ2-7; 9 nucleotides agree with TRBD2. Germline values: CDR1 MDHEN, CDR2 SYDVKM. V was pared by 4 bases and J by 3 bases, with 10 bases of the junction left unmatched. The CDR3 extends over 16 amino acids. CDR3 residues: CASSSPGSGSGYEQYF. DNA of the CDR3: TGTGCCAGCAGTTCGCCGGGTAGCGGGAGTGGCTACGAGCAGTACTTC.

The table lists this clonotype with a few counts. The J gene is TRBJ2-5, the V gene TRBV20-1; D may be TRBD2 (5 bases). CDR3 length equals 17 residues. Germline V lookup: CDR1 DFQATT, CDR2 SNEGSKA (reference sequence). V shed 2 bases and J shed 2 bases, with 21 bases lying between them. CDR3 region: CSARSTKRASPQETQYF. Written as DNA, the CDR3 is TGCAGTGCTAGATCCACAAAGAGGGCTAGCCCACAAGAGACCCAGTACTTC.